The 9 T cell receptor beta chains presented below share a single source sample, sequenced in a study of blood T cell repertoires in COVID-19. Measured with immunoSEQ multiplex PCR; TCRdb has only the in-frame clones, and not every one. This sample has about 230,000 clones, with 70% to 90% found just once. Sequencing input: peripheral blood. The receptors shown here come from a man aged 25-45 years with COVID-19, enrolled during active disease.

The V and J genes are TRBV11-2 and TRBJ2-1; the D gene is possibly TRBD2 (5 bases). Per germline, CDR1 SGHAT and CDR2 FQNNGV. The CDR3 sequence is 15 residues long. The V end was cut by 5 bases, the J end by 5 bases, with 16 bases between. The CDR3 is CASSPLAGTNNEQFF. CDR3 nucleotides: TGTGCCAGCAGCCCTCTTGCGGGCACAAACAATGAGCAGTTCTTC.

This clone was seen only once. V usage is TRBV15 and J usage is TRBJ2-3; the match to TRBD1 covers 8 bases. The CDR3 has 16 residues. The J segment lost 3 bases and the V segment lost 4 bases, leaving 9 bases of the junction unmatched. The V gene's germline CDR1 is LNHNV and CDR2 YYDKDF (reference sequence). The CDR3 bases are TGTGCCACCAGCAAAGGACAGGGTGAGCATACAGATACGCAGTATTTT. Protein sequence: CATSKGQGEHTDTQYF.

The chain is built from TRBV2 and TRBJ2-5; TRBD1 matches 7 bases. This CDR3 is built from 15 residues. The germline CDR1 and CDR2 sequences are SNHLY and FYNNEI. V lost 3 bases to trimming and J lost 2 bases; unmatched junction nucleotides: 6. In nucleotides, the CDR3 is TGTGCCAGCAGTGAGTTAGGACAGGAGCAAGAGACCCAGTACTTC. Translation gives CASSELGQEQETQYF.

CDR3 in DNA: TGTGCCACCGCCCACGGAGGGGCAAACACCGGGGAGCTGTTTTTT. Translated: CATAHGGANTGELFF. The rearrangement links TRBV24-1 to TRBJ2-2; TRBD2 might be the D (6 bases). Trimming shortened V by 9 bases and J by 2 bases, and 15 bases separated the two germline ends. CDR1 KGHDR and CDR2 SFDVKD come from the germline V gene. The CDR3 covers 15 residues.

The chain joins TRBV7-3 to TRBJ2-1, with 7 bases fitting TRBD1. The CDR3 runs 16 residues. Trimming removed 1 base from V and 0 bases from J; junction bases left unmatched: 3. Germline values: CDR1 SGHTA, CDR2 FQGTGA. CDR3 bases: TGTGCCAGCAGCTTAATAGGGGGCGACTCCTACAATGAGCAGTTCTTC. Translation gives CASSLIGGDSYNEQFF.

The chain uses TRBV12-5 and TRBJ1-1; D might be TRBD1 (6 bases). In germline, CDR1 is LGHNT, CDR2 FRNRAP. CDR3 length: 16 residues. Trimming left V 0 bases short and J 6 bases short, with 17 bases between. In nucleotides, the CDR3 is TGTGCTAGTGGTTTGGTAGTTAGGGGGGGCTCGGCTGAAGCTTTCTTT. Its protein is CASGLVVRGGSAEAFF.

V and J are TRBV19 and TRBJ2-7; 7 bases map to TRBD1. The CDR3 length is 15 residues. Unmatched junction bases numbered 5, after V lost 2 bases and J lost 1 base. The V gene's germline CDR1 is LNHDA and CDR2 SQIVND (reference sequence). The CDR3 protein is CASSIKTGWSYEQYF. In nucleotides, the CDR3 is TGTGCCAGTAGTATAAAGACAGGGTGGTCCTACGAGCAGTACTTC.

This rearrangement joins TRBV19 to TRBJ1-4; D gene uncertain. Germline V gene sequence: CDR1 LNHDA, CDR2 SQIVND (reference sequence). V was clipped by 7 bases and J by 4 bases, with 19 bases between them. The CDR3 runs 16 residues. The CDR3 loop is CASKRRSGPFNEKLFF. The CDR3 bases are TGTGCCAGTAAAAGGAGGTCTGGACCTTTTAATGAAAAACTGTTTTTT.

The chain links TRBV3-1 (or the pseudogene TRBV3-2) to TRBJ2-3, with a possible D match to TRBD2 (7 bases). V lost 2 bases and J 0 bases, leaving 15 bases between the germline ends. Germline CDR1 reads LGHDT; CDR2 reads YNNKEL (reference sequence). The CDR3 covers 17 residues. The CDR3 spells CASSQPLGGQSTDTQYF. CDR3 nucleotide sequence: TGTGCCAGCAGCCAACCCCTGGGGGGGCAGAGCACAGATACGCAGTATTTT.